The present T cell receptor (beta chain) was sequenced within a study of T cells in Graves' hyperthyroidism and ophthalmopathy. Across the whole study: Staff took peripheral blood when the initial diagnosis was made, before any treatment began.

Details on this clonotype: The antigen is unknown.

CDR1 is MNHEY, CDR2 SVGEGT, per germline. V was pared by 6 bases and J by 8 bases, with 12 bases between. This CDR3 is 12 amino acids long. Exclusion followed for patients with uncontrolled infection, other autoimmune disease, pregnancy or lactation. Overall study findings and caveats: The model forecast ophthalmopathy, anticipating it by a median about 6.5 months before onset. Ophthalmopathy was distinguished from stable hyperthyroidism by 13 V-J signatures.

Amplified regions were TCR beta CDR3 sequences from RNA transcripts. With the HTBI primer set, the TCR CDR3 went through a first round of RT-PCR. TCRdb processed the multiplex PCR reads anew with MiXCR; each CDR3 protein has one entry. The sample records hundreds of thousands of distinct CDR3 sequences, around 16% being singletons. Specimen: blood. The receptor was isolated from a woman aged 18-29 years with Graves' hyperthyroidism that later progressed to Graves' ophthalmopathy. The rearrangement uses TRBV6-2 or TRBV6-3 and TRBJ2-3; the D gene is possibly TRBD1 (6 bases). The CDR3 loop is CASSHRASTQYF. CDR3 nucleotide sequence: TGTGCCAGCAGCCACAGGGCATCTACGCAGTATTTT.